The rows below give T cell receptor beta chains drawn from one sample of a study of T cells after yellow fever vaccination. TCRdb used MiXCR to reprocess the 5' RACE reads, holding one entry per CDR3 protein. Here the sample spans hundreds of thousands of distinct CDR3 sequences, 13% being singletons. This material consisted of PBMCs, taken on the day of the yellow fever booster vaccination. The receptor source for this set is a man aged 25-45 years who received the YFV17D yellow fever vaccine. Each CDR3 is given with its conserved first and last residue. Each record gives: J gene, clone size, D gene, V gene, CDR3 DNA, CDR3 protein. The D gene is left open where the match is weak. Some rows mark clone size as missing; the rest say once, few, many or name a class of expanded clone.

j_call: TRBJ2-1; clone_size: few; d_call: TRBD2; v_call: TRBV20-1; cdr3_nt: TGCAGTGCTGGCGGGACTAGCGGGACTCCCTCCTACGGTGAGCAGTTCTTC; cdr3_aa: CSAGGTSGTPSYGEQFF
j_call: TRBJ2-7; clone_size: NA; d_call: NA; v_call: TRBV7-9; cdr3_nt: TGTGCCAGCAGCTTAACGCGGCCAGACGAGCAGTACTTC; cdr3_aa: CASSLTRPDEQYF
j_call: TRBJ2-4; clone_size: many; d_call: TRBD2; v_call: TRBV5-1; cdr3_nt: TGCGCCAGCAGCTCCGGACTAGCTGTAGACATTCAGTACTTC; cdr3_aa: CASSSGLAVDIQYF
j_call: TRBJ1-2; clone_size: NA; d_call: NA; v_call: TRBV29-1; cdr3_nt: TGCAGCGCATTGGAAGCTGGCTACACCTTC; cdr3_aa: CSALEAGYTF
j_call: TRBJ2-3; clone_size: many; d_call: NA; v_call: TRBV29-1; cdr3_nt: TGCAGCGTGGCCCCCCGGAAGTTGGGCACAGATACGCAGTATTTT; cdr3_aa: CSVAPRKLGTDTQYF
j_call: TRBJ2-5; clone_size: NA; d_call: NA; v_call: TRBV7-6; cdr3_nt: TGTGCCAGCAGCTTAGCGACAGGACTCCAAGAGACCCAGTACTTC; cdr3_aa: CASSLATGLQETQYF
j_call: TRBJ2-1; clone_size: few; d_call: NA; v_call: TRBV20-1; cdr3_nt: TGCAGTGCTAGGAACGGAAGCTCCTACAATGAGCAGTTCTTC; cdr3_aa: CSARNGSSYNEQFF
j_call: TRBJ2-3; clone_size: NA; d_call: TRBD2; v_call: TRBV10-3; cdr3_nt: TGTGCCATCAGTGAGAATTCCCTTGGGGTAGCGGGCCCGGGGGATACGCAGTATTTT; cdr3_aa: CAISENSLGVAGPGDTQYF
j_call: TRBJ2-7; clone_size: many; d_call: NA; v_call: TRBV20-1; cdr3_nt: TGCAGTGCCTCACCACAGGGATCAGTCTCCTACGAGCAGTACTTC; cdr3_aa: CSASPQGSVSYEQYF
j_call: TRBJ2-5; clone_size: few; d_call: NA; v_call: TRBV18; cdr3_nt: TGTGCCAGCTCACCTGGCGTGGAAGAGACCCAGTACTTC; cdr3_aa: CASSPGVEETQYF
j_call: TRBJ2-7; clone_size: few; d_call: NA; v_call: TRBV9; cdr3_nt: TGTGCCAGCAGCGCGGGGAGCCGCTCCGAGCAGTACTTC; cdr3_aa: CASSAGSRSEQYF
j_call: TRBJ2-7; clone_size: few; d_call: TRBD2; v_call: TRBV6-1; cdr3_nt: TGTGCCAGCAGTGCGACTAGCGGGGGTACCTACGAGCAGTACTTC; cdr3_aa: CASSATSGGTYEQYF
j_call: TRBJ2-5; clone_size: NA; d_call: TRBD2; v_call: TRBV4-2; cdr3_nt: TGTGCCAGCAGCTGGACTAGCGAAGAGACCCAGTACTTC; cdr3_aa: CASSWTSEETQYF
j_call: TRBJ2-2; clone_size: many; d_call: NA; v_call: TRBV20-1; cdr3_nt: TGCAGTGCTAAACGGGTTGCCGGGGAGCTGTTTTTT; cdr3_aa: CSAKRVAGELFF
j_call: TRBJ2-7; clone_size: few; d_call: NA; v_call: TRBV6-2/TRBV6-3; cdr3_nt: TGTGCCAGCACCGAAACGTTACCCTCCTACGAGCAGTACTTC; cdr3_aa: CASTETLPSYEQYF